This T cell receptor beta chain was identified during a study of HIV-infected patients and healthy controls. Looking at the study overall: Total CDR3 counts per chain did not differ significantly between patients and controls. General observations from the study: In healthy controls, MAIT alpha CDR3s were common; in HIV+ repertoires, severely depleted.

The repertoire came from unfractionated whole blood and reflected all unsorted peripheral T cells. This clonotype has at least ten counts. Its antigen is currently unknown. cDNA was made from 500 ng RNA using alpha and beta constant primers. Using multiplexing indices, alpha and beta chain libraries were generated apart by chain-specific third strand synthesis. TCRdb analysed the 5' RACE reads with MiXCR anew, one entry per CDR3 protein. The data hold approximately 8,500 distinct CDR3 sequences, with roughly 6.1% observed a single time. CDR3 size: 15 residues. V shed 5 bases and J 5 bases; nucleotides not matched to a gene: 9. Germline loops: CDR1 SGHNT, CDR2 YENEEA.

V and J are TRBV11-3 and TRBJ2-1; 7 bases fit TRBD1. Sequencing was performed on blood, taken before antiretroviral therapy. The TCR comes from an adult with HIV infection. The CDR3 DNA reads TGTGCCAGCAGCGAACAACAGGGGCCGCACAATGAGCAGTTCTTC. Its translation: CASSEQQGPHNEQFF.